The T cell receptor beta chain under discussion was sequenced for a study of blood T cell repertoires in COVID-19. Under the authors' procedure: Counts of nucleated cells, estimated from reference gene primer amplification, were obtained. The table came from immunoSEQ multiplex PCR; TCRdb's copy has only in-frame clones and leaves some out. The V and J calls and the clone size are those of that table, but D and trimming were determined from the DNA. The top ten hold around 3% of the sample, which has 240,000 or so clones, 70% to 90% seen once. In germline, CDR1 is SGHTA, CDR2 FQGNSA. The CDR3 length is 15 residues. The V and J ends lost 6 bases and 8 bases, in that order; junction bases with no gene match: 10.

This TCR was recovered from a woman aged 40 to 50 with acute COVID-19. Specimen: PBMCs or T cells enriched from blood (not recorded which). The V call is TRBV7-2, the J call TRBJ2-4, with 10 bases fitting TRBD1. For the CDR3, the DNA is TGTGCCAGCAGTCAACAGACAGGGGGCGCTGACATTCAGTACTTC. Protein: CASSQQTGGADIQYF.